The rows below give T cell receptor beta chains drawn from one sample of a study of T cells after posttransplantation cyclophosphamide. Method: immunoSEQ multiplex PCR; TCRdb's copy keeps in-frame clones and lacks some. The sample has 45,000 to 65,000 clones, around 94% seen once; the top ten hold about 3.1%. Input material: PBMCs. The receptors originated from a woman in her 30s in good health and a related stem cell transplant donor. Each CDR3 is given with its conserved first and last residue. The order of the fields is clone size, CDR3 length, V gene, D gene, J gene, CDR3 DNA, CDR3 protein. The D gene is left open where the match is weak. Size is stated for part of the rows, as once, few or many counts, or as a class when the clone is expanded.

abundance: .
len: 15
v_gene: TRBV19
d_gene: .
j_gene: TRBJ1-5
CDR3nt: TGTGCCAGTAGTATCGAGATCAGGTCCAATCAGCCCCAGCATTTT
CDR3aa: CASSIEIRSNQPQHF

abundance: .
len: 15
v_gene: TRBV2
d_gene: TRBD1
j_gene: TRBJ1-4
CDR3nt: TGTGCCAGCAGCCCTAGGACAGGGGGCGGTGAAAAACTGTTTTTT
CDR3aa: CASSPRTGGGEKLFF

abundance: .
len: 19
v_gene: TRBV9
d_gene: .
j_gene: TRBJ1-2
CDR3nt: TGTGCCAGCAGCGTAGAATGGGGGCCAAGTCCTCGCCGTCACTATGGCTACACCTTC
CDR3aa: CASSVEWGPSPRRHYGYTF

abundance: .
len: 13
v_gene: TRBV29-1
d_gene: TRBD1
j_gene: TRBJ1-2
CDR3nt: TGCAGCGTAGGGACAGGAGCTAACTATGGCTACACCTTC
CDR3aa: CSVGTGANYGYTF

abundance: .
len: 14
v_gene: TRBV7-8
d_gene: .
j_gene: TRBJ2-7
CDR3nt: TGTGCCAGCAGCTTAGGGGGGGTCTCCTACGAGCAGTACTTC
CDR3aa: CASSLGGVSYEQYF

abundance: .
len: 15
v_gene: TRBV18
d_gene: TRBD2
j_gene: TRBJ2-7
CDR3nt: TGTGCCAGCTCACCACCCCGGACTAGCGGGTTCGAGCAGTACTTC
CDR3aa: CASSPPRTSGFEQYF

abundance: .
len: 13
v_gene: TRBV29-1
d_gene: TRBD1
j_gene: TRBJ2-7
CDR3nt: TGCAGCGTAGTTAAACAGGGGAACTACGAGCAGTACTTC
CDR3aa: CSVVKQGNYEQYF

abundance: .
len: 15
v_gene: TRBV5-5
d_gene: TRBD1
j_gene: TRBJ1-3
CDR3nt: TGTGCCAGCAGGGCGGGACAGGGCCCTGGAAACACCATATATTTT
CDR3aa: CASRAGQGPGNTIYF

abundance: .
len: 13
v_gene: TRBV29-1
d_gene: TRBD1
j_gene: TRBJ2-7
CDR3nt: TGCAGCGTTGTCGAGACAGGGGCCTACGAGCAGTACTTC
CDR3aa: CSVVETGAYEQYF

abundance: .
len: 16
v_gene: TRBV5-6
d_gene: .
j_gene: TRBJ1-5
CDR3nt: TGTGCCAGCAGCATCATGACAGATGGGGGCAATCAGCCCCAGCATTTT
CDR3aa: CASSIMTDGGNQPQHF

abundance: .
len: 16
v_gene: TRBV4-1
d_gene: TRBD1
j_gene: TRBJ1-5
CDR3nt: TGCGCCAGCAGCCAAGTTCCTGGGACAGGGAATCAGCCCCAGCATTTT
CDR3aa: CASSQVPGTGNQPQHF

abundance: .
len: 18
v_gene: TRBV9
d_gene: TRBD2
j_gene: TRBJ2-3
CDR3nt: TGTGCCAGCAGCGTCCTCCCTTTAGCGGGGGCGTTCACAGATACGCAGTATTTT
CDR3aa: CASSVLPLAGAFTDTQYF

abundance: .
len: 17
v_gene: TRBV11-3
d_gene: TRBD2
j_gene: TRBJ2-2
CDR3nt: TGTGCCAGCAGCCCGACTAGCGGGGGGTTTGACACCGGGGAGCTGTTTTTT
CDR3aa: CASSPTSGGFDTGELFF

abundance: .
len: 15
v_gene: TRBV9
d_gene: TRBD2
j_gene: TRBJ2-3
CDR3nt: TGTGCCAGCAGCGTAGAGGGACTAGCTGCAGATACGCAGTATTTT
CDR3aa: CASSVEGLAADTQYF

abundance: .
len: 14
v_gene: TRBV18
d_gene: .
j_gene: TRBJ1-2
CDR3nt: TGTGCCAGCTCACCTCTAAAGGCTCCGGGTGGCTACACCTTC
CDR3aa: CASSPLKAPGGYTF

abundance: .
len: 13
v_gene: TRBV7-2
d_gene: .
j_gene: TRBJ1-4
CDR3nt: TGTGCCAGCAGCGCGAACCCTGGTGAAAAACTGTTTTTT
CDR3aa: CASSANPGEKLFF

abundance: .
len: 14
v_gene: TRBV2
d_gene: TRBD2
j_gene: TRBJ2-3
CDR3nt: TGTGCCAGCAAGTTCGGGGGGGCAGGAGATACGCAGTATTTT
CDR3aa: CASKFGGAGDTQYF

abundance: .
len: 15
v_gene: TRBV5-1
d_gene: TRBD1
j_gene: TRBJ1-3
CDR3nt: TGCGCCAGCAGCAGGACAGGAGACTCTGGAAACACCATATATTTT
CDR3aa: CASSRTGDSGNTIYF

abundance: .
len: 13
v_gene: TRBV29-1
d_gene: TRBD1
j_gene: TRBJ2-2
CDR3nt: TGCAGCGTTGCGGCAGGGGGTTGGGGGGAGCTGTTTTTT
CDR3aa: CSVAAGGWGELFF

abundance: .
len: 15
v_gene: TRBV6-6
d_gene: .
j_gene: TRBJ2-7
CDR3nt: TGTGCCAGCAGTTACCCCCAGACAGTCTCCTACGAGCAGTACTTC
CDR3aa: CASSYPQTVSYEQYF

abundance: .
len: 14
v_gene: TRBV10-3
d_gene: .
j_gene: TRBJ2-7
CDR3nt: TGTGCCATCAGTGCGCAGGGCGATATCCACGAGCAGTACTTC
CDR3aa: CAISAQGDIHEQYF

abundance: few
len: 15
v_gene: TRBV6-1
d_gene: .
j_gene: TRBJ1-1
CDR3nt: TGTGCCAGCAGTGAACGACGGCTAACGGGGACTGAAGCTTTCTTT
CDR3aa: CASSERRLTGTEAFF

abundance: .
len: 17
v_gene: TRBV28
d_gene: .
j_gene: TRBJ1-6
CDR3nt: TGTGCCAGCAGTTTATGGGGGGGTACCGGGGGTAATTCACCCCTCCACTTT
CDR3aa: CASSLWGGTGGNSPLHF

abundance: .
len: 13
v_gene: TRBV10-3
d_gene: .
j_gene: TRBJ1-2
CDR3nt: TGTGCCATAGCGTCGGTCGCTAACTATGGCTACACCTTC
CDR3aa: CAIASVANYGYTF

abundance: .
len: 18
v_gene: TRBV9
d_gene: .
j_gene: TRBJ2-2
CDR3nt: TGTGCCAGCAGCCTGCCCCGGGAACCGGACGCGAACACCGGGGAGCTGTTTTTT
CDR3aa: CASSLPREPDANTGELFF

abundance: .
len: 13
v_gene: TRBV7-2
d_gene: .
j_gene: TRBJ1-1
CDR3nt: TGTGCCAGCAGTCATAACGCAGGCACTGAAGCTTTCTTT
CDR3aa: CASSHNAGTEAFF

abundance: .
len: 15
v_gene: TRBV10-3
d_gene: TRBD1
j_gene: TRBJ1-2
CDR3nt: TGTGCCATCAGTGAGTCCCGGGACAGGGGATATGGCTACACCTTC
CDR3aa: CAISESRDRGYGYTF

abundance: few
len: 15
v_gene: TRBV19
d_gene: TRBD1
j_gene: TRBJ1-1
CDR3nt: TGTGCCAGTAGTAAGGGACAGTACATGAACACTGAAGCTTTCTTT
CDR3aa: CASSKGQYMNTEAFF

abundance: .
len: 15
v_gene: TRBV6-6
d_gene: TRBD1
j_gene: TRBJ2-2
CDR3nt: TGTGCCAGCAGATCATTTCAGGGGGCCCCCGGGGAGCTGTTTTTT
CDR3aa: CASRSFQGAPGELFF

abundance: .
len: 15
v_gene: TRBV29-1
d_gene: .
j_gene: TRBJ2-5
CDR3nt: TGCAGCGTTGAAGGGTGGGGGGGCCCTGGAGAGACCCAGTACTTC
CDR3aa: CSVEGWGGPGETQYF

abundance: .
len: 15
v_gene: TRBV4-2
d_gene: .
j_gene: TRBJ1-5
CDR3nt: TGTGCCAGCAGCCAAGAAGGCCAGGGTGGACAGCCCCAGCATTTT
CDR3aa: CASSQEGQGGQPQHF

abundance: .
len: 16
v_gene: TRBV27
d_gene: .
j_gene: TRBJ1-2
CDR3nt: TGTGCCAGCAGTTTAAATATTCAGGGCCTTACAGAGGGCTACACCTTC
CDR3aa: CASSLNIQGLTEGYTF

abundance: .
len: 15
v_gene: TRBV6-4
d_gene: TRBD2
j_gene: TRBJ2-3
CDR3nt: TGTGCCAGCAGTGACTCGCGCGGGGGGGCAGATACGCAGTATTTT
CDR3aa: CASSDSRGGADTQYF

abundance: .
len: 15
v_gene: TRBV7-8
d_gene: .
j_gene: TRBJ2-3
CDR3nt: TGTGCCAGCAGCCCCACCAGGCTTGTCCAGGATACGCAGTATTTT
CDR3aa: CASSPTRLVQDTQYF

abundance: .
len: 15
v_gene: TRBV5-1
d_gene: TRBD2
j_gene: TRBJ2-2
CDR3nt: TGCGCCAGCAGCTTAGCGGGGGGGAACACCGGGGAGCTGTTTTTT
CDR3aa: CASSLAGGNTGELFF